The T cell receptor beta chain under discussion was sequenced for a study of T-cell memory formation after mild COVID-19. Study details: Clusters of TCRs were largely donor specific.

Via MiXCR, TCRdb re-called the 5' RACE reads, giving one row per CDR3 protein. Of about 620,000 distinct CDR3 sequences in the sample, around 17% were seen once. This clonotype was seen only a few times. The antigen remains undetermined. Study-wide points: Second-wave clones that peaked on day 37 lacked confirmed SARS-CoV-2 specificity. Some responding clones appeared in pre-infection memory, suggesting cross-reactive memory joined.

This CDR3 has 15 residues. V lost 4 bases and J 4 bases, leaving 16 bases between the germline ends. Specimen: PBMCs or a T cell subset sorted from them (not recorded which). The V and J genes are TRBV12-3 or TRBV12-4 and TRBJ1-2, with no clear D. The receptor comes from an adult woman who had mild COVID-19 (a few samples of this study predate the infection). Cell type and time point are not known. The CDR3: CASSSIRQSTYGYTF. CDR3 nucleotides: TGTGCCAGCAGTTCAATCCGTCAAAGTACCTATGGCTACACCTTC.